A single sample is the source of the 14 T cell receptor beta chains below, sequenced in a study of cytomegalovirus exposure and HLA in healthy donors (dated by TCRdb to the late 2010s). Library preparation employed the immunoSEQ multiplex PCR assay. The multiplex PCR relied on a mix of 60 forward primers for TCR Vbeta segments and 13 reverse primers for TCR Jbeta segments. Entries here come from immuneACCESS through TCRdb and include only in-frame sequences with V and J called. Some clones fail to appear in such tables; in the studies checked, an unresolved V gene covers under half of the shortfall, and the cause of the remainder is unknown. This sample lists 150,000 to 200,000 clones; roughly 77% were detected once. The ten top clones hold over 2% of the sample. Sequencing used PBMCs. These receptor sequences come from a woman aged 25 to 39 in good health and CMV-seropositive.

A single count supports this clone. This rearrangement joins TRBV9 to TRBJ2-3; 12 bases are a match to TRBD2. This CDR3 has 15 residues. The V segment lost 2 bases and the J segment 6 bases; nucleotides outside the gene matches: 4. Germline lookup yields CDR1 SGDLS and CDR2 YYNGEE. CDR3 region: CASSVSSGGVDTQYF. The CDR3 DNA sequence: TGTGCCAGCAGCGTGTCTAGCGGGGGGGTGGATACGCAGTATTTT.

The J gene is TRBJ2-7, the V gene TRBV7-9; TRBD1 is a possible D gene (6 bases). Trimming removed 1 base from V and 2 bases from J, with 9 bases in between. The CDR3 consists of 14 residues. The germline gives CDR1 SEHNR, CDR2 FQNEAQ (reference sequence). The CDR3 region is CASSLEGVPYEQYF. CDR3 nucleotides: TGTGCCAGCAGCTTAGAGGGGGTTCCCTACGAGCAGTACTTC.

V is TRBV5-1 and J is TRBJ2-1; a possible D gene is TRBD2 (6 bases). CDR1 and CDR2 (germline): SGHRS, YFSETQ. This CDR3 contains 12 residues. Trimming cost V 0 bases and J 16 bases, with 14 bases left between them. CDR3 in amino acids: CASSLVGLGDFF. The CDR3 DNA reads TGCGCCAGCAGCTTGGTGGGACTGGGGGACTTCTTC. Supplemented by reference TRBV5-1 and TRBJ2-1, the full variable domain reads KAGVTQTPRYLIKTRGQQVTLSCSPISGHRSVSWYQQTPGQGLQFLFEYFSETQRNKGNFPGRFSGRQFSNSRSEMNVSTLELGDSALYLCASSLVGLGDFFGPGTRLTVL.

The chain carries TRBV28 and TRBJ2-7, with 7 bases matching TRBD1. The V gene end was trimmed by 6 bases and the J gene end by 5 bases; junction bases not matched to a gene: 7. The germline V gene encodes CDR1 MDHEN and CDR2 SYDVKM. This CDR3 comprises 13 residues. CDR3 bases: TGTGCCAGCAGCCGGGACAGTTGGGACGAGCAGTACTTC. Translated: CASSRDSWDEQYF. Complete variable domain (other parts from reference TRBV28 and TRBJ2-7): DVKVTQSSRYLVKRTGEKVFLECVQDMDHENMFWYRQDPGLGLRLIYFSYDVKMKEKGDIPEGYSVSREKKERFSLILESASTNQTSMYLCASSRDSWDEQYFGPGTRLTVT.

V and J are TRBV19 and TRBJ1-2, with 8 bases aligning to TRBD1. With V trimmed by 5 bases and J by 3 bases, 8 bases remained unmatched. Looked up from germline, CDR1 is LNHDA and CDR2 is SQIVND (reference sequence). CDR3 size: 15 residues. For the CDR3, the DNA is TGTGCCAGTAGTCGGACAGGGTTGGGGGACTATGGCTACACCTTC. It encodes CASSRTGLGDYGYTF.

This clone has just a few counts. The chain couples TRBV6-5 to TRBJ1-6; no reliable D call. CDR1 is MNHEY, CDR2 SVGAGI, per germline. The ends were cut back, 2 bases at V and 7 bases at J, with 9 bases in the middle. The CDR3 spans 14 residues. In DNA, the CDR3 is TGTGCCAGCAGTTACGAGGCTACCAATTCACCCCTCCACTTT. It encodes CASSYEATNSPLHF.

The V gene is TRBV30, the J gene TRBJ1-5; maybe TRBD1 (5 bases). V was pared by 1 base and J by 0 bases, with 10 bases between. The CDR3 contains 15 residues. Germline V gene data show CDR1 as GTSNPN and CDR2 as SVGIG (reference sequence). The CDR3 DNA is TGTGCCTGGAGTGGTGGACACGATAGCAATCAGCCCCAGCATTTT. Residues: CAWSGGHDSNQPQHF.

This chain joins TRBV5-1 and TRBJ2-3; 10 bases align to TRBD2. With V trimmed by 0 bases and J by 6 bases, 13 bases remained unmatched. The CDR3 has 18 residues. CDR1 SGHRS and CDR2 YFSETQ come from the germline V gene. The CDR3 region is CASSLGPSGSGGADTQYF. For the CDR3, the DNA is TGCGCCAGCAGCTTGGGACCTTCGGGGAGCGGGGGGGCTGATACGCAGTATTTT.

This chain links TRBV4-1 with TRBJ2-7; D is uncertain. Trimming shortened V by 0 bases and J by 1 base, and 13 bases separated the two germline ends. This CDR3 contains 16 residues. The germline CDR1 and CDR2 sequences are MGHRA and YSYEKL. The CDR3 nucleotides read TGCGCCAGCAGCCAAGAACCCCTACAGAGTTCCTACGAGCAGTACTTC. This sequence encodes CASSQEPLQSSYEQYF.

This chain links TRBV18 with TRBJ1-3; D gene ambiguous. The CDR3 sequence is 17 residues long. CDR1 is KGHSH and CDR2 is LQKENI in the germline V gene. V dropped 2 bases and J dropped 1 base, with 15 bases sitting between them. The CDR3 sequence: CASSPVGGPGSGNTIYF. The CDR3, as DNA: TGTGCCAGCTCACCAGTCGGAGGCCCGGGATCTGGAAACACCATATATTTT. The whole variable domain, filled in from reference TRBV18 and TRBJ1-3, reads NAGVMQNPRHLVRRRGQEARLRCSPMKGHSHVYWYRQLPEEGLKFMVYLQKENIIDESGMPKERFSAEFPKEGPSILRIQQVVRGDSAAYFCASSPVGGPGSGNTIYFGEGSWLTVV.

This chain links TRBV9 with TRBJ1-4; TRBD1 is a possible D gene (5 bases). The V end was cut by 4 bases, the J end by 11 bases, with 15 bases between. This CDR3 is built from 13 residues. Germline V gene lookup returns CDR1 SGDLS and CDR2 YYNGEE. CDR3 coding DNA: TGTGCCAGCAGCCCCGGGGGTCCGAAGAAACTGTTTTTT. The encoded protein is CASSPGGPKKLFF.

The CDR3 here is CASSGPTGPQETQYF. DNA for the CDR3: TGCGCCAGCAGCGGCCCGACAGGCCCCCAAGAGACCCAGTACTTC. The rearrangement joins TRBV5-1 to TRBJ2-5, with D possibly TRBD1 on 6 matching bases. The CDR3 runs 15 residues. Germline CDR1 SGHRS, CDR2 YFSETQ. Trimming removed 4 bases from V and 1 base from J, with 14 bases in between. Based on the CDR3 plus reference TRBV5-1 and TRBJ2-5, the full variable domain is KAGVTQTPRYLIKTRGQQVTLSCSPISGHRSVSWYQQTPGQGLQFLFEYFSETQRNKGNFPGRFSGRQFSNSRSEMNVSTLELGDSALYLCASSGPTGPQETQYFGPGTRLLVL.

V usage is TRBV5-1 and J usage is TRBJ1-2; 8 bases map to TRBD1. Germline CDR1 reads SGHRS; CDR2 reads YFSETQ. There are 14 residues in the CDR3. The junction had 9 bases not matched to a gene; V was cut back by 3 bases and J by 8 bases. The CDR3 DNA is TGCGCCAGCAGCTGGACAGGGTTCGGAAACGGCTACACCTTC. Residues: CASSWTGFGNGYTF.

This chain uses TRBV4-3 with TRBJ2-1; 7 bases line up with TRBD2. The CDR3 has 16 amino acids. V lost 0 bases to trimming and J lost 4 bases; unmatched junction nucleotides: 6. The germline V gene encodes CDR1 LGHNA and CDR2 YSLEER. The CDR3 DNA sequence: TGCGCCAGCAGCCAAGATCCGGGGGGACCTTACAATGAGCAGTTCTTC. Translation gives CASSQDPGGPYNEQFF.